This TCR beta chain is from a study of T-cell memory formation after mild COVID-19. TCRdb analysed the 5' RACE reads with MiXCR anew, one entry per CDR3 protein. The repertoire holds more than 150,000 distinct CDR3 sequences, with approximately 10% as singletons. Germline V CDR1 and CDR2: SGHDN, FVKESK. V shed 2 bases, J shed 6 bases, and the junction held 5 bases outside the gene matches. The length of the CDR3 is 16 residues. What was sequenced was PBMCs or a T cell subset sorted from them (not recorded which). The gene calls are TRBV14 and TRBJ2-1, with 12 bases matching TRBD1. This TCR was recovered from a man younger than 30 who had mild COVID-19 (a few samples of this study predate the infection). Cell type and time point are not known. CDR3 loop: CASSQRGTGGFNEQFF. CDR3 DNA sequence: TGTGCCAGCAGCCAACGTGGGACAGGGGGCTTCAATGAGCAGTTCTTC.